Listed below are T cell receptor beta chains from one sample, sequenced in a study of cytomegalovirus exposure and HLA in healthy donors. Clones were sequenced by immunoSEQ multiplex PCR, and TCRdb holds only the in-frame ones, with some missing. This table holds around 100,000 clones, about 80% found once. Sequencing was carried out using PBMCs. These receptors were collected from a woman between 18 and 29 years old in good health and CMV-seropositive. The CDR3 runs from the conserved cysteine through the conserved F or W. The D gene is left open where the match is weak. Only some rows state a clone size, as once, few, many or a class for expanded clones.

clone size: NA
J gene: TRBJ2-3
V gene: TRBV5-4
D gene: TRBD1
CDR3 length: 13
CDR3 DNA: TGTGCCAGCCGACAGGGGCTGGGAGATACGCAGTATTTT
CDR3 protein: CASRQGLGDTQYF

clone size: NA
J gene: TRBJ2-5
V gene: TRBV6-1
D gene: TRBD2
CDR3 length: 16
CDR3 DNA: TGTGCCAGCAGTGGACGAAAGACTAGCGGGGTAGAGACCCAGTACTTC
CDR3 protein: CASSGRKTSGVETQYF

clone size: NA
J gene: TRBJ2-7
V gene: TRBV6-5
D gene: TRBD2
CDR3 length: 16
CDR3 DNA: TGTGCCAGCAGTTACTCGGCCGGACTAGAAACCTACGAGCAGTACTTC
CDR3 protein: CASSYSAGLETYEQYF

clone size: NA
J gene: TRBJ1-2
V gene: TRBV5-4
D gene: NA
CDR3 length: 14
CDR3 DNA: TGTGCCAGCAGCTTGGTCCTCGAGCACTATGGCTACACCTTC
CDR3 protein: CASSLVLEHYGYTF

clone size: NA
J gene: TRBJ1-2
V gene: TRBV28
D gene: NA
CDR3 length: 14
CDR3 DNA: TGTGCCAGCAGTTTATGGCCTCAGTCATACGGCTACACCTTC
CDR3 protein: CASSLWPQSYGYTF

clone size: NA
J gene: TRBJ2-4
V gene: TRBV6-1
D gene: NA
CDR3 length: 17
CDR3 DNA: TGTGCCAGCAGTGAAGGGAGGGCAGTCCTAGCCAAAAACATTCAGTACTTC
CDR3 protein: CASSEGRAVLAKNIQYF

clone size: NA
J gene: TRBJ2-5
V gene: TRBV18
D gene: TRBD1
CDR3 length: 14
CDR3 DNA: TGTGCCAGCCTACCGACAGGGGGCAAAGAGACCCAGTACTTC
CDR3 protein: CASLPTGGKETQYF

clone size: NA
J gene: TRBJ2-7
V gene: TRBV30
D gene: TRBD1
CDR3 length: 15
CDR3 DNA: TGTGCCTGGAGTACCGGACAGGGGGCGGTTTACGAGCAGTACTTC
CDR3 protein: CAWSTGQGAVYEQYF

clone size: few
J gene: TRBJ1-5
V gene: TRBV4-1
D gene: TRBD1
CDR3 length: 17
CDR3 DNA: TGCGCCAGCAGCCAAAAAAGGACAGGTAGTAGCAATCAGCCCCAGCATTTT
CDR3 protein: CASSQKRTGSSNQPQHF

clone size: once
J gene: TRBJ2-7
V gene: TRBV7-6
D gene: TRBD1
CDR3 length: 15
CDR3 DNA: TGTGCCAGCAGCTCACGACAGGGGGACGCCTACGAGCAGTACTTC
CDR3 protein: CASSSRQGDAYEQYF